This T cell receptor (beta chain) was found in a study of cytomegalovirus exposure and HLA in healthy donors. About this clone itself: The junction differs from germline at one of its ends, possibly a read error.

Looked up from germline, CDR1 is SSHAT and CDR2 is FNYEAQ (reference sequence). The CDR3 consists of 16 residues. PCR was performed using 60 Vbeta and 13 Jbeta primers. Sequencing used immunoSEQ multiplex PCR; TCRdb keeps in-frame clones, though not all of them. The sample has over 100,000 clones, approximately 81% seen once. The clonotype was recovered from a male donor in good health and CMV-seronegative. The chain carries TRBV7-7 and TRBJ2-2; 7 bases are shared with TRBD1. The specimen was PBMCs. The CDR3 sequence: CASSLARTGNTGELFF. The DNA for the CDR3 is TGTGCTAGCAGCTTAGCCCGGACAGGGAACACCGGGGAGCTGTTTTTT.